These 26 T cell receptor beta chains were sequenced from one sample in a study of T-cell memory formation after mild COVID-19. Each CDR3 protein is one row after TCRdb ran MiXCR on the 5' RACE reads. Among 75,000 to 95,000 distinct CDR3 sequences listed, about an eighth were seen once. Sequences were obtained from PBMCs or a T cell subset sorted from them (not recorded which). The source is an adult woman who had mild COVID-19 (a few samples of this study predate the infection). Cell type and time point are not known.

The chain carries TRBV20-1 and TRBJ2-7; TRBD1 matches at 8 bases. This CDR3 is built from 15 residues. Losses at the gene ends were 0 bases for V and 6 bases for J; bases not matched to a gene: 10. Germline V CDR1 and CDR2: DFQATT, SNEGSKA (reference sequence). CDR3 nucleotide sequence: TGCAGTGCTAGAGATCGAGGACAGGGAGGTATCGAGCAGTACTTC. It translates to CSARDRGQGGIEQYF.

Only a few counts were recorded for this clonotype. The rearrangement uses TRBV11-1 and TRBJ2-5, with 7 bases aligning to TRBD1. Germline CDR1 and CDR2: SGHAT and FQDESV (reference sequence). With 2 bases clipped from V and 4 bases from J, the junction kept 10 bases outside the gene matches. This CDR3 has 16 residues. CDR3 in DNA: TGTGCCAGCAGCTTATGGGGAATTTCAGGGGGAGAGACCCAGTACTTC. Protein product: CASSLWGISGGETQYF.

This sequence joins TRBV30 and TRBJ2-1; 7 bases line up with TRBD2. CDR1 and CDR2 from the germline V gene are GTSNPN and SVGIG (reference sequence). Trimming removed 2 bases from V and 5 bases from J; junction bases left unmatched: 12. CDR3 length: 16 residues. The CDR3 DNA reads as TGTGCCTGGAGTCCTTTCTCCGGGAGGTCACACAATGAGCAGTTCTTC. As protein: CAWSPFSGRSHNEQFF.

The CDR3 DNA is TGCAGTGCTAGTGACCGAGCGGGAGGGCCCTACGAGCAGTACTTC. Amino acids: CSASDRAGGPYEQYF. The chain links TRBV20-1 to TRBJ2-7, with TRBD2 identical over 10 bases. Germline V gives CDR1 DFQATT, CDR2 SNEGSKA (reference sequence). With 3 bases clipped from V and 2 bases from J, the junction kept 7 bases outside the gene matches. This CDR3 has 15 residues.

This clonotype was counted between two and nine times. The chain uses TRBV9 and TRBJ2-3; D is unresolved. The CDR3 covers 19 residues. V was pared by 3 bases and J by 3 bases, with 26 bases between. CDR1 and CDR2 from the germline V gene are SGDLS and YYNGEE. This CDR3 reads CASSGRQVFTAYGTDTQYF. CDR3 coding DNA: TGTGCCAGCAGCGGGCGTCAGGTTTTTACGGCGTATGGGACAGATACGCAGTATTTT.

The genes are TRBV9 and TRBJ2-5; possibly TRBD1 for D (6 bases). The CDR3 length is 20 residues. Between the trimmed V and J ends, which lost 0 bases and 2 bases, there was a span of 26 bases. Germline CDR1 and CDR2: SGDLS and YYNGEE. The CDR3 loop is CASSVGGQVGFPRNQETQYF. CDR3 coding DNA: TGTGCCAGCAGCGTAGGGGGGCAGGTCGGTTTTCCTAGGAATCAAGAGACCCAGTACTTC. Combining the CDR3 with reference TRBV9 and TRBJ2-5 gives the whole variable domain DSGVTQTPKHLITATGQRVTLRCSPRSGDLSVYWYQQSLDQGLQFLIQYYNGEERAKGNILERFSAQQFPDLHSELNLSSLELGDSALYFCASSVGGQVGFPRNQETQYFGPGTRLLVL.

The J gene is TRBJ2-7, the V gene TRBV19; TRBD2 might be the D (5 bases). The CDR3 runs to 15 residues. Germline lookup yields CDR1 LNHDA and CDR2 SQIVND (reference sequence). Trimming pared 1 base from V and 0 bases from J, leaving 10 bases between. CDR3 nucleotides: TGTGCCAGTAGTATAGGCGGGCACTCCTCCTACGAGCAGTACTTC. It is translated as CASSIGGHSSYEQYF.

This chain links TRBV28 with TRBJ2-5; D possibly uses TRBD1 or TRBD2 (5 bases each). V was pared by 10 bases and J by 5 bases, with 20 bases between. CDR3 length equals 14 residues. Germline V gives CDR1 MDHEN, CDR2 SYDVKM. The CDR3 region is CATTIRDHGETQYF. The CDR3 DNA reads TGTGCCACCACCATCAGGGACCACGGGGAGACCCAGTACTTC.

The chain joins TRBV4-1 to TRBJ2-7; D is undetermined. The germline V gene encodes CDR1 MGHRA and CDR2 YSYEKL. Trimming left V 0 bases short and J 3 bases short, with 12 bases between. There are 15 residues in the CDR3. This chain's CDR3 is CASSQEDLNDYEQYF. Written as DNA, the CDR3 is TGCGCCAGCAGCCAAGAGGACCTAAATGACTACGAGCAGTACTTC.

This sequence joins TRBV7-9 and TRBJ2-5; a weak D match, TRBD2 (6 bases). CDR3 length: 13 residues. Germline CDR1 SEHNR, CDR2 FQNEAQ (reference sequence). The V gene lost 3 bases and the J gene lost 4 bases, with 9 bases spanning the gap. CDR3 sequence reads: CASSFEAGETQYF. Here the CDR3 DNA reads TGTGCCAGCAGCTTCGAAGCGGGAGAGACCCAGTACTTC.

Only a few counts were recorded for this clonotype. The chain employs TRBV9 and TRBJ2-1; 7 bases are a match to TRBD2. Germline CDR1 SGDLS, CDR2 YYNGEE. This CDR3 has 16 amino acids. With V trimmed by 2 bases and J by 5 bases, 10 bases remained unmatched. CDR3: CASSVEVGLVNNEQFF. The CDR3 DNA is TGTGCCAGCAGCGTCGAAGTAGGACTAGTCAACAATGAGCAGTTCTTC.

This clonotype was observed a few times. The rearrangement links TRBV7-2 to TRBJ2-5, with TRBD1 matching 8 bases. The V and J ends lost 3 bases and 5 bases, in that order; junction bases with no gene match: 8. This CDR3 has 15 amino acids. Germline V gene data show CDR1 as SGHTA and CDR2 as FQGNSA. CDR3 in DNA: TGTGCCAGCAGCTTCGAGGACAGGGCGTTTGAGACCCAGTACTTC. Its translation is CASSFEDRAFETQYF. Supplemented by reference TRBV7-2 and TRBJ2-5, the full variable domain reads GAGVSQSPSNKVTEKGKDVELRCDPISGHTALYWYRQSLGQGLEFLIYFQGNSAPDKSGLPSDRFSAERTGGSVSTLTIQRTQQEDSAVYLCASSFEDRAFETQYFGPGTRLLVL.

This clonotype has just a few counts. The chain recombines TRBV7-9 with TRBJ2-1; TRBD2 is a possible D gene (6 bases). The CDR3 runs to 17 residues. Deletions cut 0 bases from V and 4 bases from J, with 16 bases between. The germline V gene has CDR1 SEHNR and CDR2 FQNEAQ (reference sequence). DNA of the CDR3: TGTGCCAGCAGCTTAGCTGGGACTCCCGGCGGTTACAATGAGCAGTTCTTC. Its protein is CASSLAGTPGGYNEQFF.

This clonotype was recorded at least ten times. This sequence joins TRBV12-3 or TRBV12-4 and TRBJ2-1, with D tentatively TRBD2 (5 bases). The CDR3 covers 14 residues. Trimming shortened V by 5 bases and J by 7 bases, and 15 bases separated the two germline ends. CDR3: CASSAFARGNEQFF. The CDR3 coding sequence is TGTGCCAGCAGTGCCTTTGCCAGAGGGAATGAGCAGTTCTTC.

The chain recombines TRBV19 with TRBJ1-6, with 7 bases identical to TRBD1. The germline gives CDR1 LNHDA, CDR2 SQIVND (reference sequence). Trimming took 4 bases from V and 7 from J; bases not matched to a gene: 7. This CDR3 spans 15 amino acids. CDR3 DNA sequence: TGTGCCAGTAGTACGTTGACAGGGTGGAATTCACCCCTCCACTTT. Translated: CASSTLTGWNSPLHF.

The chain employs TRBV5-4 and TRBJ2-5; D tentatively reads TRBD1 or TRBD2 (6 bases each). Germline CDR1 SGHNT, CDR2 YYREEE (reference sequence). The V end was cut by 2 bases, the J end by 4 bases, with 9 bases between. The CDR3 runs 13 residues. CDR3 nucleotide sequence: TGTGCCAGCAGCTTCGAGGGGGGAGAGACCCAGTACTTC. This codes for CASSFEGGETQYF.

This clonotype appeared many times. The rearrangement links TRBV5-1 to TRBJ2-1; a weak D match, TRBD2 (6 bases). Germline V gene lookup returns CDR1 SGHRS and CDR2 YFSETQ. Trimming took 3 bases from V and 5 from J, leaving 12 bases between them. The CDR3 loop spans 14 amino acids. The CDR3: CASSWDWVHNEQFF. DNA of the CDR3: TGCGCCAGCAGCTGGGACTGGGTCCACAATGAGCAGTTCTTC.

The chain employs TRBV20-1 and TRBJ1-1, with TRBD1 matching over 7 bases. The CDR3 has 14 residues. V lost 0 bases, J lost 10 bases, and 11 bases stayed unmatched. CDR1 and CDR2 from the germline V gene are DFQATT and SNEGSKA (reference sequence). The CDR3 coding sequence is TGCAGTGCTAGAGATATAAGACAGGGTATTAGAGCTTTCTTT. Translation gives CSARDIRQGIRAFF.

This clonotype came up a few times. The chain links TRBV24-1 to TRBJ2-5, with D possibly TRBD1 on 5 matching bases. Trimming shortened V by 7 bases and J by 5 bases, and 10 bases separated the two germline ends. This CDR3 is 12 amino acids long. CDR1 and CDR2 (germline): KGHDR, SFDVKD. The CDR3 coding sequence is TGTGCCACCAGCCGGCCAGGGGAGACCCAGTACTTC. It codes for CATSRPGETQYF.

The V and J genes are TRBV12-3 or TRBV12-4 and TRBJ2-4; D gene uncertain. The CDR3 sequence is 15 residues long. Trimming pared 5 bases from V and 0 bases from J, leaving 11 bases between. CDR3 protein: CASSLREVAKNIQYF. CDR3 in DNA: TGTGCCAGCAGTCTCCGAGAGGTAGCCAAAAACATTCAGTACTTC.

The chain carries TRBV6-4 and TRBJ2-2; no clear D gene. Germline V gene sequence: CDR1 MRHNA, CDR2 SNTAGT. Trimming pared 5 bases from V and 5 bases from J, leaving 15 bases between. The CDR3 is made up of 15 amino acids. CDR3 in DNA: TGTGCCAGCAGTCCCTCGGCCTCCTGGACCGGGGAGCTGTTTTTT. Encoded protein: CASSPSASWTGELFF.

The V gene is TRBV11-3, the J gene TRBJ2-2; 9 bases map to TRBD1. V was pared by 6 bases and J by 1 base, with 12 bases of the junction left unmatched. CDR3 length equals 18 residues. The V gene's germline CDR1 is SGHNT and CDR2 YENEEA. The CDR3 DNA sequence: TGTGCCAGCAGGCCCCGGGACAGGGCCACCGGGAACACCGGGGAGCTGTTTTTT. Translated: CASRPRDRATGNTGELFF.

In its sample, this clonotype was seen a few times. In nucleotides, the CDR3 is TGTGCCAGCAGCCTAGGGTGGAGCGGTCACAATGAGCAGTTCTTC. This gives the protein CASSLGWSGHNEQFF. The rearrangement links TRBV7-3 to TRBJ2-1, with D tentatively TRBD2 (5 bases). Germline-derived CDR1 and CDR2 are SGHTA and FQGTGA. Trimming took 5 bases from V and 5 from J, leaving 16 bases between them. CDR3 size: 15 residues.

The CDR3 here is CASGGGAQETQYF. The CDR3 DNA sequence: TGTGCCAGTGGAGGCGGAGCCCAAGAGACCCAGTACTTC. The rearrangement joins TRBV24-1 to TRBJ2-5; D is possibly TRBD2 (5 bases). This CDR3 is built from 13 residues. Trimming removed 11 bases at V and 1 base at J, with 13 bases between. Germline-derived CDR1 and CDR2 are KGHDR and SFDVKD.

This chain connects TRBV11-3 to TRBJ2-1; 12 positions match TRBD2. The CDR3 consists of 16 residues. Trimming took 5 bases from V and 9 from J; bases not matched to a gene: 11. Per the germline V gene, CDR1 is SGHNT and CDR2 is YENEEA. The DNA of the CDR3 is TGTGCCAGCAGCCACCCCCTAGCGGGGGGGCTCGGTGAGCAGTTCTTC. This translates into CASSHPLAGGLGEQFF.

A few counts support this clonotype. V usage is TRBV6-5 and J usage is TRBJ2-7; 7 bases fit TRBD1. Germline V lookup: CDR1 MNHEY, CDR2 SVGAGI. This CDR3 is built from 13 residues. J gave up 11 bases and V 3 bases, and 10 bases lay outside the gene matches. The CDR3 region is CASSYSRDSPEYF. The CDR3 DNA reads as TGTGCCAGCAGTTATAGCCGGGACAGCCCAGAGTACTTC.